The source of this T cell receptor (beta chain) is a study of blood T cell repertoires in COVID-19. TCRdb's copy holds only in-frame clones and misses some; the assay was immunoSEQ multiplex PCR. The profile covers 90,000 to 110,000 clones, with more than 80% appearing a single time and around 10% taken by the ten largest. From germline, CDR1 is SQVTM and CDR2 ANQGSEA. CDR3 size: 12 residues. Deletions cut 2 bases from V and 6 bases from J, with 10 bases between. The sample holds a few counts of this clone. Input material: peripheral blood. V usage is TRBV29-1 and J usage is TRBJ1-2; no clear D. The sequence came from a woman in her 70s with acute or convalescent COVID-19. CDR3 bases: TGCAGCGTTGAAACCCCCCGGGATGGCTACACCTTC. Encoded protein: CSVETPRDGYTF.